This T cell receptor (beta chain) was captured by sequencing in a study of blood T cell repertoires in COVID-19. V was clipped by 10 bases and J by 3 bases, with 9 bases between them. The CDR3 spans 11 residues. Germline values: CDR1 MDHEN, CDR2 SYDVKM. TCRdb keeps only in-frame clones here, not all; method: immunoSEQ multiplex PCR. Of more than 110,000 clones in the sample, approximately 80% were seen once. Source material: peripheral blood. The sequence came from a human donor in a cohort sampled during active COVID-19. The V call is TRBV28, the J call TRBJ1-2, with D maybe TRBD1 (6 bases). The DNA for the CDR3 is TGTGCCATTACAGGGTACTATGGCTACACCTTC. Its protein product is CAITGYYGYTF.